This record looks at one TCR beta chain sequence and its context. A junction end diverges from the germline sequence, so it may reflect a read error. This sample was included in a study of regulatory T cells in long-lasting Graves disease. The CDR3 runs 12 residues. Germline CDR1 reads LGHDT; CDR2 reads YNNKEL (reference sequence). Time point described: newly diagnosed GD, antithyroid drugs for less than 3 months. There was RNA extracted from PBMCs, and the TCR library was made from it. Combining iRepertoire HTBI primers with Arm-PCR of CDR3 regions, the authors built TCR beta libraries. TCRdb re-called the multiplex PCR reads through MiXCR, storing one row per CDR3 protein. The profile shows about 450,000 distinct CDR3 sequences, around 15% of them singletons. The sample was also reused in another study, on T cells in Graves' hyperthyroidism and ophthalmopathy.

The receptor was derived from a woman in her fifties or sixties with Graves disease. This specimen consisted of peripheral blood mononuclear cells (PBMCs), obtained at new diagnosis, from a patient treated with antithyroid drugs. V is TRBV3-1 and J is TRBJ1-2; no clear D. The CDR3 reads CTSRSGNYGYTF. CDR3 in DNA: TGTACCAGCAGGTCGGGGAACTATGGCTACACCTTC.